The table lists the clone carrying this T cell receptor (beta chain) with a few counts. Its antigen is unknown. This sample is drawn from a study of OX40 agonist ivuxolimab in advanced cancers. Study-wide background: Two patients with cutaneous melanoma and one with hepatocellular carcinoma, three in total, showed partial responses. Broader study findings: Clonal expansion was among the lowest in partial responders at 0.1-3.0 mg/kg, especially CD8+. Doses of 0.1 to 3.0 mg/kg were accompanied by clonal expansion of CD4+ and CD8+ blood T cells by week 6. Not determined was the antigen specificity of the expanded peripheral T cells.

V dropped 3 bases and J dropped 7 bases, with 9 bases sitting between them. The CDR3 covers 13 residues. Germline V gives CDR1 MNHEY, CDR2 SMNVEV (reference sequence). The protocol was immunoSEQ multiplex PCR, while the TCRdb copy is restricted to in-frame clones and leaves out a portion. The sample records some 100,000 clones, roughly 89% being singletons. The sample was CD4+ or CD8+ T cells sorted from blood, taken in a trial of the OX40 agonist ivuxolimab. This chain links TRBV27 with TRBJ2-2, with D tentatively TRBD2 (5 bases). The TCR comes from an adult with an advanced solid tumor such as melanoma, head and neck, liver or kidney cancer. The chain's CDR3 is CASSFTGYGELFF. Written as DNA, the CDR3 is TGTGCCAGCAGTTTCACGGGATACGGGGAGCTGTTTTTT.